This section outlines one T cell receptor (beta chain) sequence together with its context. The CDR3 end falls 3 residues outside the read, so it is completed with the germline J gene. The data originate from a study of T cells in women clearing cervical HPV infection. Libraries were prepared by immunoSEQ multiplex PCR; TCRdb keeps only in-frame clonotypes and omits some of them. Recorded for this sample: 30,000 or so clones. This CDR3 has 17 amino acids. V was clipped by 8 bases and J by 3 bases; unmatched bases: 9. Germline lookup yields CDR1 KGHSH and CDR2 LQKENI. This TCR was recovered from a woman aged 18 to 75 with a cervical HPV16 infection that either progressed to CIN3+ or cleared (not recorded which). The sample taken for sequencing was blood buffy coat. The rearrangement uses TRBV18 and TRBJ2-1, with 14 bases matching TRBD2. The CDR3 protein is CASLGTSGSDFYNEQFF. The sequenced CDR3 bases are TGTGCCAGCCTAGGGACTAGCGGGAGTGACTTCTACAATGAG.